A selection of T cell receptor beta chains follows, all from one sample in a study of T cells in Graves' hyperthyroidism and ophthalmopathy. TCRdb reprocessed the multiplex PCR reads via MiXCR and lists one record per CDR3 protein. This sample has 300,000 or so distinct CDR3 sequences, with 16% found just once. The sequencing sample was made of blood. These TCRs come from a man younger than 45 with Graves' hyperthyroidism. Both conserved end residues are part of each CDR3. The D gene is left open where the match is weak. Clone size, where shown, is once, few, many, or a class for clones that have expanded.

cdr3_aa	cdr3_nt	d_call	v_call	j_call	cdr3_length	clone_size
CASSLASRISTDTQYF	TGTGCCAGCAGCTTGGCCTCCAGGATAAGCACAGATACGCAGTATTTT	-	TRBV5-4	TRBJ2-3	16	-
CSVEHGTISYNEQFF	TGCAGCGTTGAACATGGGACTATCTCCTACAATGAGCAGTTCTTC	TRBD2	TRBV29-1	TRBJ2-1	15	many
CASRGQATTGELFF	TGTGCCAGCAGGGGACAAGCGACCACCGGGGAGCTGTTTTTT	-	TRBV2	TRBJ2-2	14	many
CSVIEGGTGELFF	TGCAGCGTTATCGAGGGTGGCACCGGGGAGCTGTTTTTT	-	TRBV29-1	TRBJ2-2	13	-
CSVGGDRVRHEQFF	TGCAGCGTTGGGGGGGATAGGGTTCGCCACGAGCAGTTCTTC	-	TRBV29-1	TRBJ2-1	14	-
CASSFPGDTQYF	TGTGCCAGCAGTTTCCCCGGAGATACGCAGTATTTT	-	TRBV12-3/TRBV12-4	TRBJ2-3	12	many
CASSPNTGNTIYF	TGTGCCAGCAGCCCCAATACTGGAAACACCATATATTTT	-	TRBV2	TRBJ1-3	13	few
CASSLGTGENYGYTF	TGCGCCAGCAGCTTAGGGACAGGGGAGAACTATGGCTACACCTTC	TRBD1	TRBV5-1	TRBJ1-2	15	few
CASSFILAGLGDEQFF	TGTGCCAGCAGTTTCATTCTAGCGGGACTGGGAGATGAGCAGTTCTTC	TRBD2	TRBV6-1	TRBJ2-1	16	-
CASSRGSNQPQHF	TGTGCCAGCAGCCGGGGTAGCAATCAGCCCCAGCATTTT	-	TRBV3-1	TRBJ1-5	13	many
CASSLGFGVEQFF	TGTGCCAGCAGTTTAGGCTTTGGTGTTGAGCAGTTCTTC	-	TRBV12-3/TRBV12-4	TRBJ2-1	13	-
CASSSGRLPTDTQYF	TGTGCCAGCAGCTCCGGGAGACTCCCCACAGATACGCAGTATTTT	-	TRBV13	TRBJ2-3	15	few
CAWSVQGYSNQPQHF	TGTGCCTGGAGTGTACAGGGATACAGCAATCAGCCCCAGCATTTT	-	TRBV30	TRBJ1-5	15	few
CAWSAGTGNTIYF	TGTGCCTGGAGCGCCGGGACTGGAAACACCATATATTTT	-	TRBV30	TRBJ1-3	13	-
CASWLPDKGTEAFF	TGTGCCAGCTGGCTCCCGGACAAGGGGACTGAAGCTTTCTTT	-	TRBV12-3/TRBV12-4	TRBJ1-1	14	many